Below, 9 T cell receptor beta chains from the same sample are listed, as sequenced in a study of tumor and adjacent non-tumor tissue in lung cancer. TCRbeta libraries were built with three rounds of nested PCR, modified from ARM-PCR. TCRdb reprocessed the multiplex PCR reads via MiXCR and lists one record per CDR3 protein. In the table there are 90,000 to 110,000 distinct CDR3 sequences, about 61% of which are singletons. RNA was extracted from bulk tissue without any cell sorting. More than 3 cm separated this lung sample from the edge of the tumor. Sequenced input: distant non-tumor lung tissue. These receptors all stem from a man aged 55 to 70 with non-small cell lung cancer.

The sample holds many counts of this clonotype. This chain uses TRBV5-4 with TRBJ2-7, with D possibly matching TRBD1 (5 bases). Germline CDR1 is SGHNT and CDR2 is YYREEE (reference sequence). The length of the CDR3 is 13 residues. The V and J ends lost 1 base and 5 bases respectively, with 10 bases between them. CDR3 protein: CASSLRQGNEQYF. The DNA of the CDR3 is TGTGCCAGCAGCTTGAGGCAGGGCAACGAGCAGTACTTC.

A word on this clonotype: This likely comes from a read error, as the CDR3 has no conserved phenylalanine or tryptophan at its end. This sequence joins TRBV11-2 and TRBJ2-7, with 8 bases that match TRBD2. V gave up 5 bases and J gave up 4 bases; unmatched junction bases: 1. The CDR3 sequence is 12 residues long. The germline V gene encodes CDR1 SGHAT and CDR2 FQNNGV. CDR3 in amino acids: CASSRGGYEQYL. As DNA, the CDR3 is TGTGCCAGCAGCCGGGGGGGGTACGAGCAGTACTTG.

Concerning this clonotype itself: A read error is possible here, since a much larger clone lies one base away. This chain uses TRBV6-2 or TRBV6-3 with TRBJ2-1; no firm D call. CDR3 length: 12 amino acids. V lost 5 bases and J lost 8, with 10 bases in between. Germline V gene sequence: CDR1 MNHEY, CDR2 SVGEGT. The CDR3 loop is CASSPMSHEQFF. The CDR3 coding sequence is TGTGCCAGCAGTCCCATGAGCCATGAGCAGTTCTTC.

As concerns this clonotype: The junction shows a germline mismatch at one end, possibly a read error. As DNA, the CDR3 is TGCGCCAGCAGCTTGGTTGGAGGCCCTAATTCGCCCCTCCAATTT. It yields the protein CASSLVGGPNSPLQF. V usage is TRBV5-1 and J usage is TRBJ1-6, with D unclear. Germline assignment: CDR1 SGHRS and CDR2 YFSETQ. This CDR3 has 15 amino acids.

With regard to this clonotype: A read error may be the cause here, since a much bigger clone is one base away. The V and J genes are TRBV10-2 and TRBJ2-7, with D perhaps matching TRBD1 (6 bases). The CDR3 has 14 amino acids. Germline V gene sequence: CDR1 WSHSY, CDR2 SAAADI. This chain's CDR3 is CASSRLTGNYGQYF. In DNA form, the CDR3 reads TGCGCCAGCAGTCGCCTTACAGGGAACTACGGGCAGTACTTC.

The chain has TRBV6-2 or TRBV6-3 and TRBJ2-1, with D possibly being TRBD1 or TRBD2 (7 bases each). Germline CDR1 reads MNHEY; CDR2 reads SVGEGT. CDR3 length: 18 amino acids. Trimming stripped 3 bases from V and 0 bases from J, with 18 bases between. This CDR3 is CASSYVNTRGGSYNEQFF. CDR3 bases: TGTGCCAGCAGTTATGTTAATACCAGGGGGGGCTCCTACAATGAGCAGTTCTTC.

The J gene is TRBJ1-6, the V gene TRBV29-1; D may be TRBD1 (6 bases). Trimming took off 0 bases at V and 0 bases at J, with 12 bases between the two ends. This CDR3 comprises 17 residues. Per the germline V gene, CDR1 is SQVTM and CDR2 is ANQGSEA. The CDR3 DNA is TGCAGCGTTGAAGATGGACAGACTAGCTCCTATAATTCACCCCTCCACTTT. Protein product: CSVEDGQTSSYNSPLHF.

This clonotype has more than one count but fewer than ten. V usage is TRBV7-8 and J usage is TRBJ1-5; no clear D. V was pared by 5 bases and J by 5 bases, with 16 bases between. CDR1 SGHVS and CDR2 FQNEAQ come from the germline V gene. This CDR3 contains 15 residues. Here the CDR3 DNA reads TGTGCCAGCAGCCCCCTGAACGCTGAGTATCAGCCCCAGCATTTT. Translating gives CASSPLNAEYQPQHF.

This clonotype has at least ten counts. The rearrangement links TRBV6-1 to TRBJ2-5; maybe TRBD2 (5 bases). Germline CDR1 reads MNHNS; CDR2 reads SASEGT. Trimming removed 6 bases at V and 4 bases at J, with 9 bases between. This CDR3 has 12 amino acids. CDR3 loop: CASREGRETQYF. CDR3 bases: TGTGCCAGCAGAGAGGGTAGAGAGACCCAGTACTTC.